This TCR beta chain was captured in a study of CD8+ T cells in alopecia areata. Study-wide results and caveats: Treatment with tofacitinib significantly lowered scalp clonality and reduced expanded CD8+ clones among the top 100. Resident alphabeta T-cell populations of normal skin are likewise subject to sequencing in scalp samples.

In its sample, this clone was seen once. What it recognizes is unknown. TCR sequencing used cDNA made by reverse transcription of extracted RNA. The table came from immunoSEQ multiplex PCR; TCRdb's copy has only in-frame clones and leaves some out. The sample contains 3,000 to 4,500 clones, 70% to 85% of which appear only once. V gave up 1 base and J gave up 6 bases; unmatched junction bases: 18. This CDR3 has 19 amino acids. CDR1 SGHDN and CDR2 FVKESK come from the germline V gene. Treatment of the sample: oral pan-JAK inhibitor, 5-10 mg twice daily. Lesional scalp punch biopsies and peripheral blood came from alopecia areata patients.

The sequencing here drew on skin, taken at week 24, from a patient treated with tofacitinib. The clonotype was recovered from a human donor with alopecia areata. J is TRBJ2-1 and V is TRBV14; 7 nucleotides align to TRBD2. The CDR3 DNA is TGTGCCAGCAGCCAAGGCTTTCCCCTAGCGGCCAACCGGAGCAATGAGCAGTTCTTC. It yields the protein CASSQGFPLAANRSNEQFF.